This TCR beta chain derives from a study of blood T cell repertoires in COVID-19 (dated by TCRdb to 2020 to 2022). The study in broad terms: The collaborator samples originated in the United States, Italy and Spain and spanned the acute and convalescent phases of COVID-19. The sample metadata nearly always contained a de-identified subject ID, COVID-19 status, age in years and sex. The samples were drawn from two sources: the first 160 participants of the ongoing ImmuneRACE study, and 1,200 or so subjects contributed by 6 global collaborators. The prospective study material was composed of cDNA or gDNA derived from T cells, B-cell-depleted T cells, or PBMCs. The repertoires were released in a freely available public database intended as a resource for research on the immune response to SARS-CoV-2. Where available, HLA class I and class II types were obtained from metadata supplied by the sample provider rather than from assay-based typing. Subjects who had been exposed to COVID-19, were actively infected with it, or had recovered from it provided the deeply sampled blood TCRbeta repertoires that made up the dataset.

Whole blood was collected in K2EDTA tubes by collaborating institutions according to the institutions' own protocols. For TCRbeta analysis, collaborators shipped samples in one of three forms: frozen whole blood, isolated PBMCs, or DNA extracted from either of those sample types. V drops 2 bases and J drops 3 bases, leaving 13 bases in between. Counted from cysteine to phenylalanine, this CDR3 has 15 amino acids. Kept here is only the CDR3 DNA, which spans 45 bases and is read in frame from base 1. According to the germline V gene, CDR1 reads MNHEY and CDR2 reads SVGAGI. The immunoSEQ Assay, a bias-controlled multiplex PCR, was used to amplify TCRbeta CDR3 regions from genomic DNA. Concerning the study's data processing: The number of nucleated cells in each sample was estimated from the amplification of reference gene primers within the assay. To quantify the absolute abundance of each unique TCRbeta CDR3 rearrangement, sequence reads were collapsed and filtered. Productive Simpson clonality was computed per sample as the square root of Simpson's diversity index over productive rearrangements. Imported from immuneACCESS, the table was reduced by TCRdb to in-frame sequences with V and J called. These copies leave out some clones; in studies compared against another copy, an unresolved V gene accounts for under half, and the cause of the remainder is not known. D and trimming were read from the DNA, whereas the V and J calls and clone size are those reported in that table. For this sample the table gives tens of thousands of clones, of which around 84% were detected only once. Around 5.3% of the sample is held by the ten biggest clonotypes.

Findings and caveats that apply to the study as a whole: The quantity of clinical and demographic metadata differed by source and by participant and was supplied without curation.

Notes on this clone: Its antigen remains unidentified. Per-base qualities were not stored, and no clone one base away is much larger.

This receptor was obtained from a man aged 40-49 years with acute or convalescent COVID-19. The sample taken for sequencing was peripheral blood. The chain employs TRBV6-5 and TRBJ1-2; TRBD1 is a possible D gene, resting on 5 matching bases. DNA sequence: TGTGCCAGCAGTTACAATATGGGCAGGGACTATGGCTACACCTTC. It translates to CASSYNMGRDYGYTF.